A selection of T cell receptor beta chains follows, all from one sample in a study of T cell repertoires in cytomegalovirus infection. MiXCR, applied by TCRdb to the reads, yields one record per CDR3 protein. The repertoire consists of 110,000 to 150,000 distinct CDR3 sequences, with over 25% occurring once and the leading ten covering 45% to 60%. The antigens these receptors bind are not known. This sample comprised CD8+ T cells from cultured PBMCs, obtained from culture after CMV antigen stimulation. Receptors were obtained from a human donor in good health (CMV status not recorded). Some clones in this sample may be carry-over from other donors' samples. Both conserved end residues are part of each CDR3. The order of the fields is CDR3 protein, CDR3 DNA, D gene, clone size, V gene, J gene. D genes are given only for firm matches. Clone size is shown for a subset of rows, as once, few, many or a class of expanded clone.

CDR3: CASSRSSTLYNEQFF; DNA: TGTGCCAGCAGTCGTAGCTCAACACTATACAATGAGCAGTTCTTC; D: NA; size: many; V: TRBV11-3; J: TRBJ2-1
CDR3: CASRLTLAGGSYNEQFF; DNA: TGTGCCAGCAGGCTAACACTAGCGGGGGGGTCCTACAATGAGCAGTTCTTC; D: TRBD2; size: few; V: TRBV6-2/TRBV6-3; J: TRBJ2-1
CDR3: CASSAEGAFF; DNA: TGTGCCAGCAGCGCCGAGGGAGCTTTCTTT; D: NA; size: few; V: TRBV7-9; J: TRBJ1-1
CDR3: CASSFSPYEQYF; DNA: TGTGCCAGCAGCTTTTCTCCCTACGAGCAGTACTTC; D: NA; size: NA; V: TRBV7-9; J: TRBJ2-7
CDR3: CASSHTLRWITEAFF; DNA: TGTGCCAGCAGTCACACCCTTAGGTGGATCACTGAAGCTTTCTTT; D: NA; size: many; V: TRBV28; J: TRBJ1-1
CDR3: CASRLRDKPYNEQFF; DNA: TGTGCCAGCAGGCTCCGGGACAAACCTTACAATGAGCAGTTCTTC; D: NA; size: NA; V: TRBV5-6; J: TRBJ2-1
CDR3: CASSYTPKGETQYF; DNA: TGTGCCAGCAGCTATACGCCGAAAGGAGAGACCCAGTACTTC; D: NA; size: few; V: TRBV6-5; J: TRBJ2-5
CDR3: CASQGDTGELFF; DNA: TGTGCCAGCCAGGGGGACACCGGGGAGCTGTTTTTT; D: TRBD1; size: NA; V: TRBV7-6; J: TRBJ2-2
CDR3: CASSLNPNEKLFF; DNA: TGTGCCAGCAGTTTGAACCCAAATGAAAAACTGTTTTTT; D: NA; size: NA; V: TRBV28; J: TRBJ1-4
CDR3: CASMYVVGGETQYF; DNA: TGTGCCAGCATGTATGTCGTCGGGGGGGAGACCCAGTACTTC; D: TRBD2; size: NA; V: TRBV27; J: TRBJ2-5